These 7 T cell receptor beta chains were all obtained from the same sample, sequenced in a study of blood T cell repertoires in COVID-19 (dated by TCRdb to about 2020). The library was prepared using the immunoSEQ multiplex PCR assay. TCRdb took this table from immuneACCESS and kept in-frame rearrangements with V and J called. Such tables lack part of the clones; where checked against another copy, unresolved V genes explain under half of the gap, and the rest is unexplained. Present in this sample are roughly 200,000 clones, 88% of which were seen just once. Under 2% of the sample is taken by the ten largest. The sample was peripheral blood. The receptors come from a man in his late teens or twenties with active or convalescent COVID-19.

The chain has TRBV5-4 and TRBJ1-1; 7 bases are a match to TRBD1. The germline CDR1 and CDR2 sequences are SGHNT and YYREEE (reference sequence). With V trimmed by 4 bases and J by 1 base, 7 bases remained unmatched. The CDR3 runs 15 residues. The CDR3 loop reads CASSLQDRRNTEAFF. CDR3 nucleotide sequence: TGTGCCAGCAGCCTCCAGGACAGGAGGAACACTGAAGCTTTCTTT.

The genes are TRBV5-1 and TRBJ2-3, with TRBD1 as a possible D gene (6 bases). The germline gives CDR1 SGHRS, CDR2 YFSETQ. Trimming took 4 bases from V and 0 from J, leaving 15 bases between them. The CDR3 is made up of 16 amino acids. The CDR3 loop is CASSQQGDVSTDTQYF. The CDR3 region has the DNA TGCGCCAGCAGCCAACAGGGAGACGTTAGCACAGATACGCAGTATTTT. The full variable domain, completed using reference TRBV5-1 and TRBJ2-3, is KAGVTQTPRYLIKTRGQQVTLSCSPISGHRSVSWYQQTPGQGLQFLFEYFSETQRNKGNFPGRFSGRQFSNSRSEMNVSTLELGDSALYLCASSQQGDVSTDTQYFGPGTRLTVL.

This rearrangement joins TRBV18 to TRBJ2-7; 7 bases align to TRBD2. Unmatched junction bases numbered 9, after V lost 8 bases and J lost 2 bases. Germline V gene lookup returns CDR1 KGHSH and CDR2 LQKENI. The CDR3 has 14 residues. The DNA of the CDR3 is TGTGCCAGCGGACGGGGGGTTGTCGCCTACGAGCAGTACTTC. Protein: CASGRGVVAYEQYF.

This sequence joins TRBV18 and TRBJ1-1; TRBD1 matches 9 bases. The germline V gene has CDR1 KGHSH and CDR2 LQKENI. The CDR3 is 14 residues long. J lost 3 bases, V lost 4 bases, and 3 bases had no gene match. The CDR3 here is CASSRDRADTEAFF. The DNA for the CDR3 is TGTGCCAGCTCACGGGACAGGGCGGACACTGAAGCTTTCTTT.

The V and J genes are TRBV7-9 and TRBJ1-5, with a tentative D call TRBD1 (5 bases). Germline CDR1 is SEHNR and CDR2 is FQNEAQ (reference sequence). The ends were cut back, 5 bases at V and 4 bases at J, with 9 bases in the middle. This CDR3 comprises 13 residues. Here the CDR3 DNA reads TGTGCCAGCAGCGTGACAGAGAATCAGCCCCAGCATTTT. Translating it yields CASSVTENQPQHF. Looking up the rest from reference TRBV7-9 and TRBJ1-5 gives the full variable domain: DTGVSQNPRHKITKRGQNVTFRCDPISEHNRLYWYRQTLGQGPEFLTYFQNEAQLEKSRLLSDRFSAERPKGSFSTLEIQRTEQGDSAMYLCASSVTENQPQHFGDGTRLSIL.

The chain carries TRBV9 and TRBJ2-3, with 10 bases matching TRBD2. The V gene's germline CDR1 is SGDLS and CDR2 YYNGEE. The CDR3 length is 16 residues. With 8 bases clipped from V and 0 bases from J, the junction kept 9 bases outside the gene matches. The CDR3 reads CASQRGGASSTDTQYF. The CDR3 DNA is TGTGCCAGTCAGCGGGGGGGCGCAAGCAGCACAGATACGCAGTATTTT.

CDR3 in amino acids: CASSLPSGGPYNEQFF. The CDR3 DNA follows: TGTGCCAGCAGTTTACCTAGCGGGGGCCCCTACAATGAGCAGTTCTTC. This chain uses TRBV28 with TRBJ2-1; 10 nucleotides line up with TRBD2. Germline CDR1 MDHEN, CDR2 SYDVKM. This CDR3 has 16 amino acids. Germline trimming cut 2 bases from V and 2 bases from J; bases unmatched to any gene: 3.